A selection of T cell receptor beta chains follows, all from one sample in a study of OX40 agonist ivuxolimab in advanced cancers. The data were produced by immunoSEQ multiplex PCR, yet TCRdb's version contains in-frame clones alone and is incomplete. The table includes some 57,000 clones, approximately 92% detected once. The sequenced sample was CD4+ or CD8+ T cells sorted from blood, obtained in a trial of the OX40 agonist ivuxolimab. The receptors derive from an adult with an advanced solid tumor such as melanoma, head and neck, liver or kidney cancer. Each CDR3 is given with its conserved first and last residue. The D gene is left open where the match is weak. Size is stated for part of the rows, as once, few or many counts, or as a class when the clone is expanded.

clone size	V gene	J gene	D gene	CDR3 DNA	CDR3 protein
NA	TRBV9	TRBJ1-2	TRBD1	TGTGCCAGCAGCGCCTCAGGGGGCGCAGGCGGCTACACCTTC	CASSASGGAGGYTF
NA	TRBV7-8	TRBJ1-1	NA	TGTGCCAGCAGCTTGGGCTCCGGGGGAGCTTTCTTT	CASSLGSGGAFF
NA	TRBV11-2	TRBJ1-5	NA	TGTGCCAGCAGCTTAGATTATCTCGCGGAGATAGGGGATCAGCCCCAGCATTTT	CASSLDYLAEIGDQPQHF
NA	TRBV9	TRBJ1-3	NA	TGTGCCAGCAGCGGGGGCGACAGGCTCTCTGGAAACACCATATATTTT	CASSGGDRLSGNTIYF
NA	TRBV9	TRBJ1-2	NA	TGTGCCAGCAGCGTAGATATCGGGGAAAGGGGCTATGGCTACACCTTC	CASSVDIGERGYGYTF
few	TRBV7-3	TRBJ2-5	NA	TGTGCCAGCAGCTTATCCGGGGAAGAGACCCAGTACTTC	CASSLSGEETQYF
NA	TRBV30	TRBJ1-1	TRBD1	TGTGCCTGGAGTGTAGGGAGGGACAGGTATAACACTGAAGCTTTCTTT	CAWSVGRDRYNTEAFF
NA	TRBV4-2	TRBJ1-5	NA	TGTGCCAGCAGCCAAGAGAGGGGCATCAATCAGCCCCAGCATTTT	CASSQERGINQPQHF
NA	TRBV28	TRBJ1-2	NA	TGTGCCAGCACCCCGCCGGGGGGCGGACGCGATGGCTACACCTTC	CASTPPGGGRDGYTF
NA	TRBV9	TRBJ2-1	TRBD2	TGTGCCAGCAGCGTAGATACGGGAGGTAATGAGCAGTTCTTC	CASSVDTGGNEQFF
once	TRBV19	TRBJ1-6	NA	TGTGCCAGTTCGGGGGGGGTGAGCTCCTATAATTCACCCCTCCACTTT	CASSGGVSSYNSPLHF
NA	TRBV9	TRBJ1-3	NA	TGTGCCAGCAGCGTAGAGGGTGAGGGTTCTGGAAACACCATATATTTT	CASSVEGEGSGNTIYF
NA	TRBV11-1	TRBJ1-1	NA	TGTGCCAGCAGCCGAGGCCTCACTGAAGCTTTCTTT	CASSRGLTEAFF
NA	TRBV5-6	TRBJ1-4	NA	TGTGCCAGCAGCTTGTTCACAGGGATATCGGCAACTAATGAAAAACTGTTTTTT	CASSLFTGISATNEKLFF
NA	TRBV6-5	TRBJ1-1	NA	TGTGCCAGCAGTACCTACAGGGAGGGCGACACTGAAGCTTTCTTT	CASSTYREGDTEAFF
once	TRBV7-9	TRBJ2-1	TRBD2	TGTGCCAGCAGCTCAATTAGCGGGAGGGCCAATGAGCAGTTCTTC	CASSSISGRANEQFF
NA	TRBV19	TRBJ2-1	NA	TGTGCCAGTAGTTTGTGGTGGTCTAGCTACAATGAGCAGTTCTTC	CASSLWWSSYNEQFF
NA	TRBV6-8	TRBJ1-5	NA	TGTGCCAGTGAAAGGCGAGCTGGGGAGGAGGTGCATTTT	CASERRAGEEVHF
NA	TRBV2	TRBJ1-3	NA	TGTGCCAGCTTGGATAACACCATATATTTT	CASLDNTIYF
NA	TRBV30	TRBJ2-2	NA	TGTGCCTGGATGCGCTTCGATCGCCTGGAAACCGGGGAGCTGTTTTTT	CAWMRFDRLETGELFF
NA	TRBV2	TRBJ2-5	NA	TGTGCCGGGGAAGACGGACAGCAGCAAGAGACCCAGTACTTC	CAGEDGQQQETQYF
NA	TRBV9	TRBJ2-1	TRBD2	TGTGCCAGCAGCGTACTAGCGGGAGCCCACAATGAGCAGTTCTTC	CASSVLAGAHNEQFF
NA	TRBV7-8	TRBJ2-6	NA	TGTGCCAGCAGCCCAAAAGGGGACTCTGGGGCCAACGTCCTGACTTTC	CASSPKGDSGANVLTF
NA	TRBV6-5	TRBJ2-5	TRBD2	TGTGCCAGCAGTTGGACCCTAGCGGGAGGAGAGACCCAGTACTTC	CASSWTLAGGETQYF
once	TRBV28	TRBJ2-7	NA	TGTGCCAGCAGTCCTCCAGGGGCGCAGTACTTC	CASSPPGAQYF
few	TRBV30	TRBJ1-1	NA	TGTGCCTGGAGTGAGGTCGCGGGTGACACTGAAGCTTTCTTT	CAWSEVAGDTEAFF
NA	TRBV30	TRBJ1-5	TRBD1	TGTGCCTGGAGTGACGGACAGGGGGGTCAGCCCCAGCATTTT	CAWSDGQGGQPQHF
few	TRBV28	TRBJ1-1	NA	TGTGCCAGCAGTTCCTTGACAGGGAACACTGAAGCTTTCTTT	CASSSLTGNTEAFF
NA	TRBV6-5	TRBJ1-2	NA	TGTGCCAGCAGTCCCTTATGGAATTCTAACTATGGCTACACCTTC	CASSPLWNSNYGYTF
NA	TRBV30	TRBJ2-1	TRBD2	TGTGCCAGGAGCACCGGGACTAACTACAATGAGCAGTTCTTC	CARSTGTNYNEQFF
NA	TRBV4-1	TRBJ2-7	TRBD1	TGCGCCAGCAGCCAACAAGACAGGGGCGGGAACGGGCAGTACTTC	CASSQQDRGGNGQYF
NA	TRBV15	TRBJ2-1	TRBD2	TGTGCCACCAGCAGAGTGGCTAGCGGAGCCTACAATGAGCAGTTCTTC	CATSRVASGAYNEQFF
NA	TRBV7-8	TRBJ2-1	NA	TGTGCCAGCAGCCTTTCGGAGGCGGAGTTCTTC	CASSLSEAEFF
NA	TRBV30	TRBJ1-1	NA	TGTGCCTGGAGTGGGGATTCATGGACCGAAGCTTTCTTT	CAWSGDSWTEAFF
NA	TRBV30	TRBJ1-1	NA	TGTGCCTGGAGTCCCCCCAGGACTGAAGCTTTCTTT	CAWSPPRTEAFF
NA	TRBV7-9	TRBJ1-1	NA	TGTGCCAGCAGCTTACCGCGGGACATCTGGCGAATGAACACTGAAGCTTTCTTT	CASSLPRDIWRMNTEAFF
NA	TRBV19	TRBJ1-1	NA	TGTGCCAGCGGCGGGGGCTTCACTGAAGCTTTCTTT	CASGGGFTEAFF
NA	TRBV5-4	TRBJ2-7	NA	TGTGCCAGCAGCTTGACAAGCTACGAGCAGTACTTC	CASSLTSYEQYF
NA	TRBV27	TRBJ2-1	TRBD2	TGTGCCAGCAGCTATTTAGCGGGAGTGGAGGGTGAGCAGTTCTTC	CASSYLAGVEGEQFF
NA	TRBV9	TRBJ2-2	TRBD2	TGTGCCAGCAGCGTAGGGACTAGCGGGCTCTTGGGCGGGGAGCTGTTTTTT	CASSVGTSGLLGGELFF
once	TRBV15	TRBJ2-1	NA	TGTGCCACCAGCAGAGTGGGCGGGGGCGAGGAGCAGTTCTTC	CATSRVGGGEEQFF
NA	TRBV5-1	TRBJ2-1	TRBD2	TGCGCCAGCAGCTCGACTAGCGGGGGCTTGGATGAGCAGTTCTTC	CASSSTSGGLDEQFF
NA	TRBV4-3	TRBJ1-4	NA	TGCGCCAGCAGCCTCCAGGGGGAAAAACTGTTTTTT	CASSLQGEKLFF
once	TRBV7-3	TRBJ1-1	NA	TGTGCCAGCAGCGTATTGGGGGGCGAAGCTTTCTTT	CASSVLGGEAFF
NA	TRBV4-1	TRBJ1-1	TRBD1	TGCGCCAGCAGCCATCAGCAGGGGGTCACTGAAGCTTTCTTT	CASSHQQGVTEAFF
NA	TRBV7-2	TRBJ2-2	NA	TGTGCCAGCAGCTTAGGCGACCCAGCGAACACCGGGGAGCTGTTTTTT	CASSLGDPANTGELFF
NA	TRBV9	TRBJ2-3	NA	TGTGCCAGCAACTCAGGGGCCGTAACAGATACGCAGTATTTT	CASNSGAVTDTQYF
NA	TRBV30	TRBJ1-5	NA	TGTGCCTGGAGTAAACTGAGTAATCAGCCCCAGCATTTT	CAWSKLSNQPQHF
NA	TRBV5-6	TRBJ2-1	TRBD2	TGTGCCAGCAGCGCTAGCGGGGGGGTTTGGGATGAGCAGTTCTTC	CASSASGGVWDEQFF
NA	TRBV30	TRBJ1-6	NA	TGTGCCTGGAGTGACCATTCACCCCTCCACTTT	CAWSDHSPLHF
NA	TRBV11-2	TRBJ1-5	NA	TGTGCCAGCAGCTTAGGGGATCGGGGAGGGAGCAATCAGCCCCAGCATTTT	CASSLGDRGGSNQPQHF
NA	TRBV4-2	TRBJ2-7	NA	TGTGCCAGCAGCCAAGAGAGGGGGTCCTACGAGCAGTACTTC	CASSQERGSYEQYF
NA	TRBV23-1	TRBJ1-2	NA	TGCGCCAGCAGTCCTCTACCCGCTAACTATGGCTACACCTTC	CASSPLPANYGYTF
NA	TRBV30	TRBJ1-2	NA	TGTGCCTGGAGTGTAAGCCCGCCTTATGGCTACACCTTC	CAWSVSPPYGYTF
NA	TRBV30	TRBJ2-1	NA	TGTGCCTGGAGTGTAGTTTACTACGAGATCGATGAGCAGTTCTTC	CAWSVVYYEIDEQFF